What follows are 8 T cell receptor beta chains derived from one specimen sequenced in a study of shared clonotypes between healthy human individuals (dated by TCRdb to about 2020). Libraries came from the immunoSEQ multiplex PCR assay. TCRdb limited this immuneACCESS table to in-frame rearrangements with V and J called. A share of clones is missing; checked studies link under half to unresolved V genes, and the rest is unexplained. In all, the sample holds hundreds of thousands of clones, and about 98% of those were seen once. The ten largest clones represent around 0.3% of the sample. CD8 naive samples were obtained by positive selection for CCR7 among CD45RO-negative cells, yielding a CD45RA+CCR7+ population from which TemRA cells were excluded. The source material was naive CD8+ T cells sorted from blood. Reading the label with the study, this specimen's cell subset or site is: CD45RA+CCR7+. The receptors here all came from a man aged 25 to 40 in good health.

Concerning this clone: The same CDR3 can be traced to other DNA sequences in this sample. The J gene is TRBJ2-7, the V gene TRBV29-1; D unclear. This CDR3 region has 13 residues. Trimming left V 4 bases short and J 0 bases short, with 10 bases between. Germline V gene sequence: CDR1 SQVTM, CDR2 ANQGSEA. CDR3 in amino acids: CSVVTGSSYEQYF. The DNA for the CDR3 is TGCAGCGTTGTCACTGGTAGCTCCTACGAGCAGTACTTC.

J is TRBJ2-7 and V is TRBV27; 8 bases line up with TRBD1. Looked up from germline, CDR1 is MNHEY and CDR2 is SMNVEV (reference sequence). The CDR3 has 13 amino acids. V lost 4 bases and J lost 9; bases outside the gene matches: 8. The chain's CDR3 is CASSSSGTGWQYF. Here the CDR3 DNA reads TGTGCCAGCAGTTCCTCGGGGACAGGTTGGCAGTACTTC.

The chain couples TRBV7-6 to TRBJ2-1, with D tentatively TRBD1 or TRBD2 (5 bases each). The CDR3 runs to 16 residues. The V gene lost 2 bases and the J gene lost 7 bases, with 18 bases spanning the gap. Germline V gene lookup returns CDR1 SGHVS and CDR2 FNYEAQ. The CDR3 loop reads CASSLTLGEIGNEQFF. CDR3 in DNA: TGTGCCAGCAGCTTAACTTTGGGGGAGATTGGTAATGAGCAGTTCTTC.

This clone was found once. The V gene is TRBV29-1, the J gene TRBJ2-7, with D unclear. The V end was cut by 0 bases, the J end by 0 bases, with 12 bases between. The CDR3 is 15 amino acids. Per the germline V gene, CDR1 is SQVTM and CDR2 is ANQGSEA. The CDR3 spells CSVEDVGQSSYEQYF. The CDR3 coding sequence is TGCAGCGTTGAAGATGTGGGCCAAAGCTCCTACGAGCAGTACTTC.

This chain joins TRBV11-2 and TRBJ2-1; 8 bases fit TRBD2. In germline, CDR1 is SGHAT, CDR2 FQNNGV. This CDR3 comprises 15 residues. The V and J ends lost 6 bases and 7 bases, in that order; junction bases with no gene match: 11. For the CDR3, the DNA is TGTGCCAGCAGGGATTGGGGCGGGAGGCCGAATGAGCAGTTCTTC. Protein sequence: CASRDWGGRPNEQFF.

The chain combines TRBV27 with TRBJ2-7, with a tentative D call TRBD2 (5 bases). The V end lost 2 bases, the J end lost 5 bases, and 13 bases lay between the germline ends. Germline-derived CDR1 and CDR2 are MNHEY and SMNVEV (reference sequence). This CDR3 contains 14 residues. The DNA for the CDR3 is TGTGCCAGCAGTTTAAGCCCTCTCGGGAACGAGCAGTACTTC. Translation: CASSLSPLGNEQYF.

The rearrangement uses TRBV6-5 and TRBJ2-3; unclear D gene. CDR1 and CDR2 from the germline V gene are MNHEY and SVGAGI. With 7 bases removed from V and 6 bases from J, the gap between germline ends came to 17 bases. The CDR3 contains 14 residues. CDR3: CASTESRSLDTQYF. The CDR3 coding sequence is TGTGCCAGCACTGAGTCAAGATCCCTCGATACGCAGTATTTT.

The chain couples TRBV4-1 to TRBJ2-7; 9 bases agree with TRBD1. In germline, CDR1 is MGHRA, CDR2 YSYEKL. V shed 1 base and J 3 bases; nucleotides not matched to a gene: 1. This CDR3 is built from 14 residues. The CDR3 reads CASSQGDRVYEQYF. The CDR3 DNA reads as TGCGCCAGCAGCCAAGGGGACAGGGTCTACGAGCAGTACTTC.